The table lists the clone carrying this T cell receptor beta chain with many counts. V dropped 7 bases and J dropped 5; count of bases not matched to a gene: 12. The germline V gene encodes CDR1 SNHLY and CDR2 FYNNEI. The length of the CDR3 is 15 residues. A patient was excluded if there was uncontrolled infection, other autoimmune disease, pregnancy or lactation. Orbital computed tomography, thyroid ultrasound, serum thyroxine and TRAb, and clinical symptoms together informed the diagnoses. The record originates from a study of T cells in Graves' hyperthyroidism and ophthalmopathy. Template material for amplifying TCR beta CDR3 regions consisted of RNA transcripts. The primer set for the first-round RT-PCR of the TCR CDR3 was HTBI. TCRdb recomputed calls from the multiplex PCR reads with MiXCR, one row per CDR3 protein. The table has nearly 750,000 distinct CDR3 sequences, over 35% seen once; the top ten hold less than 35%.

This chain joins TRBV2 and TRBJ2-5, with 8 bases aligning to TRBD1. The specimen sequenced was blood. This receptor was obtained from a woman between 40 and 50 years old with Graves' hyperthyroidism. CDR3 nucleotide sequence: TGTGCCAGCACGCCCCAGGGGGCTAATCTGGAGACCCAGTACTTC. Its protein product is CASTPQGANLETQYF.